Each of the 9 T cell receptor beta chains below was sequenced from the same sample in a study of metastatic and nonmetastatic thyroid tumors. No treatment had been given to any patient before thyroid surgery. TCRdb re-clonotyped the PCR reads via MiXCR. This table has 60,000 or so clones, 4% to 4.5% appearing once. Sequenced input: blood. The source is a female donor with papillary thyroid cancer or a benign thyroid nodule (not recorded which). Some clones in this sample may be carry-over from other donors' samples.

This clone has more than one count but fewer than ten. The junction and the germline gene differ at one end; a read error may be behind it. This chain uses TRBV19 with TRBJ1-6; 9 positions match TRBD1. Looked up from germline, CDR1 is LNHDA and CDR2 is SQIVND (reference sequence). The CDR3 spans 18 residues. In nucleotides, the CDR3 is TGTGCCAGTATTATAGGCACGACAGGGGGATACTATAATTCACCCCTCCACTTT. Amino acid sequence: CASIIGTTGGYYNSPLHF.

There are a few counts of this clone. The chain employs TRBV18 and TRBJ2-1; D unclear. This CDR3 has 15 residues. Trimming pared 4 bases from V and 0 bases from J, leaving 10 bases between. Germline CDR1 KGHSH, CDR2 LQKENI. The CDR3 sequence: CASSLDLSSYNEQFF. CDR3 nucleotide sequence: TGTGCCAGCTCACTCGACTTGAGCTCCTACAATGAGCAGTTCTTC.

This chain links TRBV5-1 with TRBJ2-1, with D perhaps TRBD1 or TRBD2 (6 bases each). This CDR3 region has 19 residues. V lost 2 bases, J lost 4 bases, and 25 bases lay in between. The V gene's germline CDR1 is SGHRS and CDR2 YFSETQ. CDR3 amino acids: CASSFPGPGAPRPYNEQFF. For the CDR3, the DNA is TGCGCCAGCAGCTTCCCGGGACCGGGGGCCCCACGGCCGTACAATGAGCAGTTCTTC.

The chain carries TRBV5-1 and TRBJ2-3; 8 bases match TRBD2. From germline, CDR1 is SGHRS and CDR2 YFSETQ. CDR3 length: 14 amino acids. Trimming removed 2 bases from V and 6 bases from J; junction bases left unmatched: 5. The CDR3 protein is CASSLVGTRDTQYF. In nucleotides, the CDR3 is TGCGCCAGCAGCTTAGTAGGGACTAGGGATACGCAGTATTTT.

A remark on this clone: A much larger clone is a single base away; this may be a read error. This chain uses TRBV5-1 with TRBJ2-3; TRBD1 or TRBD2 may be the D gene (5 bases each). The CDR3 has 16 amino acids. V gave up 7 bases and J gave up 4 bases, with 22 bases separating them. Germline V gene lookup returns CDR1 SGHRS and CDR2 YFSETQ. The CDR3 nucleotides read TGCGCCAGCGTTGTGAGGGGCACCCTGGGGGCAGATACGCAGTATTTT. Its protein product is CASVVRGTLGADTQYF.

The chain has TRBV28 and TRBJ2-7; TRBD2 matches 10 bases. Germline CDR1 MDHEN, CDR2 SYDVKM. The CDR3 length is 15 residues. The ends lost 5 bases at V and 2 bases at J; junction bases unmatched: 6. CDR3 sequence reads: CASSRGTSVPYEQYF. The CDR3 bases are TGTGCCAGCAGTCGAGGGACTAGCGTCCCCTACGAGCAGTACTTC.

This clone occurred many times. The V gene is TRBV18, the J gene TRBJ2-3, with D hard to call. This CDR3 has 12 amino acids. From germline, CDR1 is KGHSH and CDR2 LQKENI. Trimming removed 6 bases at V and 4 bases at J, with 8 bases between. DNA of the CDR3: TGTGCCAGCTCGGAAGTATCAGATACGCAGTATTTT. Its translation is CASSEVSDTQYF.

The sample holds a few counts of this clone. The gene calls are TRBV29-1 and TRBJ1-2; D may be TRBD1 (5 bases). Germline V lookup: CDR1 SQVTM, CDR2 ANQGSEA. The CDR3 spans 16 residues. V dropped 3 bases and J dropped 0 bases, with 17 bases sitting between them. The CDR3 nucleotides read TGCAGCGTTGATGGAGGGAACAGGTCTGCTAACTATGGCTACACCTTC. This codes for CSVDGGNRSANYGYTF.

This clone was picked up many times. The J gene is TRBJ2-1, the V gene TRBV12-3 or TRBV12-4; D call uncertain. The CDR3 has 13 amino acids. Trimming removed 3 bases at V and 6 bases at J, with 9 bases between. The CDR3 DNA reads TGTGCCAGCAGTTTTCGTCTAGGCAATGAGCAGTTCTTC. Its protein is CASSFRLGNEQFF.